This entry features one T cell receptor beta chain sequence. As yet, its antigen is unknown. Since the CDR3 does not end with the conserved phenylalanine or tryptophan, this likely comes from a read error. A constant-region primer served to make TCR beta cDNA from about 500 ng total RNA. Generation of the TCR beta libraries relied on three nested multiplex PCR rounds using slightly modified ARM-PCR. A C-beta reverse primer and TRBV1-TRBV30 forward primers served in each of the first two PCR rounds, at 10 cycles apiece. In TCRdb, the multiplex PCR reads were re-called with MiXCR into one record per CDR3 protein. The sample has more than 75,000 distinct CDR3 sequences, 60% to 75% seen once; the top ten hold approximately 19%. Extraction of RNA together with DNA used roughly 18-32 mg of unsorted bulk tissue. The CDR3 sequence is 12 residues long. This sample stems from a study of tumor-infiltrating lymphocytes in primary liver carcinoma.

Study-wide points: Only about 7.5-24% of top clones were detected in all five tumor regions.

V gene TRBV12-3 or TRBV12-4 combines with J gene TRBJ1-2; D uncertain. Sequenced sample: liver tumor tissue from sampling region 1. Indicated subset: tumor region T1, superior pole. The origin of this receptor is a man aged 40-55 years with primary liver carcinoma and hepatitis B virus infection. The CDR3 nucleotides read TGTACCAGCAGTCCGGGAACCCAGGGCTACACCCTC. It is translated as CTSSPGTQGYTL.